The 24 T cell receptor beta chains given below trace back to one sample, sequenced in a study of cytomegalovirus exposure and HLA in healthy donors. This PCR relied on a set of 60 Vbeta primers and 13 Jbeta primers. Method: immunoSEQ multiplex PCR; TCRdb's copy keeps in-frame clones and lacks some. The sample yields about 140,000 clones, about 77% seen once. Sample: PBMCs. The receptors shown here come from a female donor in good health and CMV-seronegative.

This clone was seen a few times. The chain uses TRBV2 and TRBJ1-1; perhaps TRBD1 as D (6 bases). The CDR3 contains 18 residues. V was cut by 1 base and J by 0 bases, with 18 bases left in between. Germline V CDR1 and CDR2: SNHLY, FYNNEI. The CDR3 region is CASSEGRTVGKLNTEAFF. CDR3 DNA sequence: TGTGCCAGCAGTGAAGGTAGGACAGTTGGGAAACTGAACACTGAAGCTTTCTTT. Complete variable domain (other parts from reference TRBV2 and TRBJ1-1): EPEVTQTPSHQVTQMGQEVILRCVPISNHLYFYWYRQILGQKVEFLVSFYNNEISEKSEIFDDQFSVERPDGSNFTLKIRSTKLEDSAMYFCASSEGRTVGKLNTEAFFGQGTRLTVV.

This clone was observed a handful of times. V and J are TRBV4-2 and TRBJ1-2; D gene ambiguous. V gave up 0 bases and J gave up 1 base, with 9 bases separating them. The CDR3 has 15 residues. CDR1 is LGHNA and CDR2 is YNFKEQ in the germline V gene. The CDR3 DNA follows: TGTGCCAGCAGCCAAGACCCTGACATTAACTATGGCTACACCTTC. This codes for CASSQDPDINYGYTF.

The chain joins TRBV6-1 to TRBJ1-4; D gene uncertain. The CDR3 runs to 14 residues. Trimming removed 5 bases from V and 2 bases from J, with 9 bases in between. In germline, CDR1 is MNHNS, CDR2 SASEGT. CDR3 loop: CASSLSATNEKLFF. CDR3 DNA: TGTGCCAGCAGTTTATCAGCGACTAATGAAAAACTGTTTTTT.

The genes are TRBV6-1 and TRBJ2-7; unclear D gene. Germline V CDR1 and CDR2: MNHNS, SASEGT. This CDR3 is 11 amino acids long. V lost 8 bases and J 4 bases, leaving 9 bases between the germline ends. The DNA for the CDR3 is TGTGCCAGCGTGAACTCTTACGAGCAGTACTTC. It yields the protein CASVNSYEQYF.

This clone was counted once. J is TRBJ1-1 and V is TRBV5-4; no clear D. The CDR3 is made up of 14 amino acids. Per germline, CDR1 SGHNT and CDR2 YYREEE (reference sequence). V gave up 2 bases and J gave up 0 bases, with 8 bases separating them. This CDR3 reads CASSLLHVNTEAFF. The CDR3 bases are TGTGCCAGCAGCTTATTACACGTGAACACTGAAGCTTTCTTT.

This clone was observed once. The V call is TRBV27, the J call TRBJ2-3, with 9 bases matching TRBD1. The germline V gene encodes CDR1 MNHEY and CDR2 SMNVEV (reference sequence). V was pared by 3 bases and J by 2 bases, with 9 bases of the junction left unmatched. The CDR3 sequence is 17 residues long. The DNA of the CDR3 is TGTGCCAGCAGTTTCCCGGGGGGACAGGGTCTCACAGATACGCAGTATTTT. This encodes CASSFPGGQGLTDTQYF.

The rearrangement links TRBV7-2 to TRBJ2-5; 10 bases are shared with TRBD2. Per germline, CDR1 SGHTA and CDR2 FQGNSA. After removal of 6 bases from V and 4 bases from J, the junction contained 11 bases not matched to a gene. The length of the CDR3 is 16 residues. CDR3 sequence reads: CASRDPIAGGGETQYF. DNA for the CDR3: TGTGCCAGCAGAGACCCTATAGCGGGAGGCGGAGAGACCCAGTACTTC.

This chain joins TRBV9 and TRBJ2-7; 9 bases fit TRBD1. This CDR3 contains 14 residues. J lost 5 bases, V lost 4 bases, and 7 bases had no gene match. CDR1 is SGDLS, CDR2 YYNGEE, per germline. This CDR3 is CASSFGTGFDEQYF. Written as DNA, the CDR3 is TGTGCCAGCAGCTTCGGGACAGGGTTCGACGAGCAGTACTTC.

The V call is TRBV27, the J call TRBJ1-2; no reliable D call. Trimming pared 2 bases from V and 2 bases from J, leaving 21 bases between. This CDR3 is 18 amino acids long. Germline V CDR1 and CDR2: MNHEY, SMNVEV (reference sequence). The CDR3 loop reads CASSLRWNLAGYNYGYTF. CDR3 DNA: TGTGCCAGCAGTTTAAGGTGGAACCTTGCGGGATACAACTATGGCTACACCTTC.

V gene TRBV7-8 combines with J gene TRBJ1-5; 7 bases fit TRBD1. Germline CDR1 is SGHVS and CDR2 is FQNEAQ. The CDR3 has 18 amino acids. The J segment lost 6 bases and the V segment lost 5 bases, leaving 19 bases of the junction unmatched. The chain's CDR3 is CASSVPVRDSRTSQPQHF. The CDR3, as DNA: TGTGCCAGCAGCGTACCAGTCCGGGACAGCAGGACCAGTCAGCCCCAGCATTTT. Full variable domain (rest looked up from reference TRBV7-8 and TRBJ1-5): GAGVSQSPRYKVAKRGQDVALRCDPISGHVSLFWYQQALGQGPEFLTYFQNEAQLDKSGLPSDRFFAERPEGSVSTLKIQRTQQEDSAVYLCASSVPVRDSRTSQPQHFGDGTRLSIL.

The chain recombines TRBV18 with TRBJ2-7; D gene ambiguous. CDR1 is KGHSH, CDR2 LQKENI, per germline. Trimming stripped 3 bases from V and 3 bases from J, with 18 bases between. The length of the CDR3 is 16 residues. CDR3 nucleotide sequence: TGTGCCAGCTCACCCAGCGAGGAGACGCTTTTCTACGAGCAGTACTTC. Residues: CASSPSEETLFYEQYF.

The rearrangement links TRBV5-4 to TRBJ1-1; D might be TRBD1 (5 bases). The germline CDR1 and CDR2 sequences are SGHNT and YYREEE (reference sequence). Trimming removed 4 bases at V and 6 bases at J, with 13 bases between. The CDR3 is 13 amino acids. The CDR3 reads CASSVARDSEAFF. CDR3 bases: TGTGCCAGCAGCGTCGCCAGGGACTCTGAAGCTTTCTTT.

Notes on this clone: Distinct nucleotide sequences in the sample also encode this CDR3. The chain uses TRBV28 and TRBJ2-1, with D uncertain. V was pared by 2 bases and J by 0 bases, with 8 bases between. CDR1 MDHEN and CDR2 SYDVKM come from the germline V gene. The CDR3 is made up of 15 amino acids. CDR3 coding DNA: TGTGCCAGCAGTTTAGGCGGTAGCTCCTACAATGAGCAGTTCTTC. The encoded protein is CASSLGGSSYNEQFF. Combining the CDR3 with reference TRBV28 and TRBJ2-1 gives the whole variable domain DVKVTQSSRYLVKRTGEKVFLECVQDMDHENMFWYRQDPGLGLRLIYFSYDVKMKEKGDIPEGYSVSREKKERFSLILESASTNQTSMYLCASSLGGSSYNEQFFGPGTRLTVL.

This rearrangement joins TRBV10-3 to TRBJ1-1; the D is unclear. V was cut by 4 bases and J by 9 bases, with 9 bases left in between. This CDR3 region has 11 residues. Germline assignment: CDR1 ENHRY and CDR2 SYGVKD. DNA of the CDR3: TGTGCCATCAGTGGAGGTCTCCAAGCTTTCTTT. Amino acids: CAISGGLQAFF.

This chain links TRBV5-1 with TRBJ1-1; TRBD1 might be the D (6 bases). From germline, CDR1 is SGHRS and CDR2 YFSETQ. Between the trimmed V and J ends, which lost 3 bases and 5 bases, there was a span of 17 bases. The CDR3 spans 15 residues. As DNA, the CDR3 is TGCGCCAGCAGCTCAGGGGAAGTTAGGCTGACTGAAGCTTTCTTT. Translation gives CASSSGEVRLTEAFF.

The chain combines TRBV30 with TRBJ2-7; 13 bases are a match to TRBD2. Per germline, CDR1 GTSNPN and CDR2 SVGIG (reference sequence). The CDR3 has 16 amino acids. The V and J ends lost 5 bases and 7 bases, in that order; junction bases with no gene match: 14. The CDR3 DNA reads TGTGCCTGGGGGACCCCAGGACTAGCGGGAGTCCGGGAGCAGTACTTC. Protein sequence: CAWGTPGLAGVREQYF.

This clone was observed a few times. This sequence joins TRBV7-9 and TRBJ1-1, with D perhaps matching TRBD1 (6 bases). Germline CDR1 is SEHNR and CDR2 is FQNEAQ (reference sequence). The CDR3 spans 15 residues. V was pared by 5 bases and J by 0 bases, with 13 bases between. The CDR3 DNA reads TGTGCCAGCAGCCACACAGGGATCATGAACACTGAAGCTTTCTTT. Translation gives CASSHTGIMNTEAFF.

The chain carries TRBV10-3 and TRBJ1-2, with TRBD1 identical over 7 bases. Germline CDR1 ENHRY, CDR2 SYGVKD. V gave up 4 bases and J gave up 4 bases; unmatched junction bases: 3. The CDR3 covers 13 residues. Here the CDR3 reads CAISGGQAYGYTF. CDR3 DNA: TGTGCCATCAGTGGAGGACAGGCCTATGGCTACACCTTC.

V gene TRBV9 combines with J gene TRBJ1-2; D is unclear. V shed 4 bases and J shed 0 bases, with 7 bases lying between them. Germline assignment: CDR1 SGDLS and CDR2 YYNGEE. The CDR3 is made up of 13 amino acids. CDR3 DNA sequence: TGTGCCAGCAGCCCCCGGGCTAACTATGGCTACACCTTC. Protein: CASSPRANYGYTF. The variable domain in full, with the rest retrieved from reference TRBV9 and TRBJ1-2, is DSGVTQTPKHLITATGQRVTLRCSPRSGDLSVYWYQQSLDQGLQFLIQYYNGEERAKGNILERFSAQQFPDLHSELNLSSLELGDSALYFCASSPRANYGYTFGSGTRLTVV.

V is TRBV5-6 and J is TRBJ2-7; 8 nucleotides match TRBD2. There are 15 residues in the CDR3. CDR1 SGHDT and CDR2 YYEEEE come from the germline V gene. With V trimmed by 6 bases and J by 1 base, 9 bases remained unmatched. CDR3 sequence: CASNYRGGSSYEQYF. CDR3 sequence (DNA): TGTGCCAGCAACTACCGGGGGGGGAGTTCCTACGAGCAGTACTTC.

The chain couples TRBV29-1 to TRBJ1-1, with D unclear. This CDR3 has 13 amino acids. V lost 5 bases, J lost 4 bases, and 14 bases lay in between. Germline V gene lookup returns CDR1 SQVTM and CDR2 ANQGSEA. The CDR3 here is CSVFNPTRTEAFF. The CDR3 DNA is TGCAGCGTTTTTAATCCCACACGCACTGAAGCTTTCTTT.

This clone was observed a single time. The CDR3 DNA sequence: TGTGCCAGCAGCTTTGTGGGGGGGACCTACAATGAGCAGTTCTTC. Translated, it gives CASSFVGGTYNEQFF. The chain employs TRBV7-2 and TRBJ2-1, with TRBD2 matching over 7 bases. In germline, CDR1 is SGHTA, CDR2 FQGNSA. This CDR3 comprises 15 residues. V dropped 3 bases and J dropped 2; count of bases not matched to a gene: 4. Looking up the rest from reference TRBV7-2 and TRBJ2-1 gives the full variable domain: GAGVSQSPSNKVTEKGKDVELRCDPISGHTALYWYRQSLGQGLEFLIYFQGNSAPDKSGLPSDRFSAERTGGSVSTLTIQRTQQEDSAVYLCASSFVGGTYNEQFFGPGTRLTVL.

This clone occurred a few times. The V gene is TRBV27, the J gene TRBJ2-1; D uncertain. The CDR3 is made up of 15 amino acids. Germline loops: CDR1 MNHEY, CDR2 SMNVEV (reference sequence). V gave up 0 bases and J gave up 9 bases, with 15 bases separating them. CDR3 nucleotide sequence: TGTGCCAGCAGTTTATCTGGGCACCTATACGGTGAGCAGTTCTTC. It codes for CASSLSGHLYGEQFF.

The rearrangement links TRBV10-3 to TRBJ2-1; 8 positions agree with TRBD2. This CDR3 comprises 14 residues. From germline, CDR1 is ENHRY and CDR2 SYGVKD. Germline trimming cut 4 bases from V and 8 bases from J; bases unmatched to any gene: 7. The CDR3 DNA reads as TGTGCCATCAGTGTCGGGAGGGATAGGGATGAGCAGTTCTTC. Translating it yields CAISVGRDRDEQFF.